The clone carrying this T cell receptor (beta chain) was picked up many times. Hyperthyroidism of Graves' type that showed no ophthalmopathy progression within 18 months was stable. Thyroid ultrasound and orbital computed tomography, with clinical symptoms and serum thyroxine and TRAb, informed diagnoses. These data belong to a study of T cells in Graves' hyperthyroidism and ophthalmopathy. There were TCR beta CDR3 regions amplified from RNA transcripts. A set of HTBI primers served as the primers for a first-round RT-PCR of the TCR CDR3. MiXCR, applied by TCRdb to the multiplex PCR reads, yields one record per CDR3 protein. Altogether fewer than 550,000 distinct CDR3 sequences are present, approximately 14% being singletons, with the ten largest covering just under 8%. The CDR3 sequence is 14 residues long. Trimming removed 5 bases at V and 4 bases at J, with 15 bases between. Per the germline V gene, CDR1 is GTSNPN and CDR2 is SVGIG (reference sequence).

The sequenced material came from blood. The source is a woman between 18 and 29 years old with Graves' hyperthyroidism. The chain couples TRBV30 to TRBJ1-5, with unresolved D. The chain's CDR3 is CAWDVGGLNQPQHF. The CDR3 bases are TGTGCCTGGGACGTAGGAGGGCTGAATCAGCCCCAGCATTTT. Together with reference TRBV30 and TRBJ1-5, the CDR3 gives the full variable domain: SQTIHQWPATLVQPVGSPLSLECTVEGTSNPNLYWYRQAAGRGLQLLFYSVGIGQISSEVPQNLSASRPQDRQFILSSKKLLLSDSGFYLCAWDVGGLNQPQHFGDGTRLSIL.